A single sample gave rise to the 20 T cell receptor beta chains below, sequenced in a study of blood T cell repertoires in COVID-19. The method was immunoSEQ multiplex PCR; TCRdb's version includes in-frame clones alone and lacks a portion of them. The table includes fewer than 650,000 clones, about 89% detected once. Sequenced input: peripheral blood. These receptors were obtained from a woman between 45 and 65 years old with COVID-19, enrolled during active disease.

V is TRBV9 and J is TRBJ2-6; D unclear. The germline CDR1 and CDR2 sequences are SGDLS and YYNGEE. This CDR3 spans 16 amino acids. Between the trimmed V and J ends, which lost 0 bases and 1 base, there was a span of 8 bases. The CDR3 sequence: CASSVETASGANVLTF. The CDR3 bases are TGTGCCAGCAGCGTAGAGACTGCGTCTGGGGCCAACGTCCTGACTTTC. The full variable domain, in which reference TRBV9 and TRBJ2-6 provide the parts outside the CDR3, is DSGVTQTPKHLITATGQRVTLRCSPRSGDLSVYWYQQSLDQGLQFLIQYYNGEERAKGNILERFSAQQFPDLHSELNLSSLELGDSALYFCASSVETASGANVLTFGAGSRLTVL.

V gene TRBV6-2 or TRBV6-3 combines with J gene TRBJ1-2, with no clear D. CDR1 and CDR2 from the germline V gene are MNHEY and SVGEGT. V gave up 4 bases and J gave up 7 bases, with 7 bases separating them. The CDR3 consists of 11 residues. CDR3: CASSFSGGYTF. The CDR3 DNA reads TGTGCCAGCAGTTTCTCCGGTGGCTACACCTTC.

This clone has just one count. The J gene is TRBJ2-1, the V gene TRBV25-1; 7 bases line up with TRBD1. Unmatched junction bases numbered 12, after V lost 8 bases and J lost 5 bases. Germline loops: CDR1 MGHDK, CDR2 SYGVNS. There are 15 residues in the CDR3. The CDR3 DNA is TGTGCCAGCCACTCCTCCCGGGACAGAGACAATGAGCAGTTCTTC. Protein sequence: CASHSSRDRDNEQFF. The full variable domain, rest sourced from reference TRBV25-1 and TRBJ2-1, is EADIYQTPRYLVIGTGKKITLECSQTMGHDKMYWYQQDPGMELHLIHYSYGVNSTEKGDLSSESTVSRIRTEHFPLTLESARPSHTSQYLCASHSSRDRDNEQFFGPGTRLTVL.

This clone was detected a few times. V and J are TRBV6-6 and TRBJ1-1; D is undetermined. This CDR3 has 12 residues. The ends were cut back, 5 bases at V and 7 bases at J, with 11 bases in the middle. CDR1 and CDR2 from the germline V gene are MNHNY and SVGAGI (reference sequence). The CDR3 DNA is TGTGCCAGCAGTAGACAAGAAAATGAAGCTTTCTTT. As protein: CASSRQENEAFF.

The chain employs TRBV27 and TRBJ2-1; TRBD2 aligns across 12 bases. The CDR3 consists of 14 residues. Germline V CDR1 and CDR2: MNHEY, SMNVEV (reference sequence). After removal of 5 bases from V and 16 bases from J, the junction contained 12 bases not matched to a gene. This CDR3 reads CASSATSGGPQRFF. The CDR3 DNA follows: TGTGCCAGCAGTGCGACTAGCGGGGGACCCCAGCGATTCTTC.

The rearrangement links TRBV11-2 to TRBJ2-7, with D possibly being TRBD2 (5 bases). Trimming removed 3 bases at V and 4 bases at J, with 7 bases between. Germline V CDR1 and CDR2: SGHAT, FQNNGV. The CDR3 extends over 12 amino acids. The CDR3, as DNA: TGTGCCAGCAGCTTCGGCGGGTACGAGCAGTACTTC. Encoded protein: CASSFGGYEQYF. The whole variable domain, filled in from reference TRBV11-2 and TRBJ2-7, reads EAGVAQSPRYKIIEKRQSVAFWCNPISGHATLYWYQQILGQGPKLLIQFQNNGVVDDSQLPKDRFSAERLKGVDSTLKIQPAKLEDSAVYLCASSFGGYEQYFGPGTRLTVT.

The V gene is TRBV18, the J gene TRBJ2-7, with TRBD2 as a possible D gene (5 bases). The CDR3 runs 13 residues. V was pared by 6 bases and J by 3 bases, with 12 bases between. Per germline, CDR1 KGHSH and CDR2 LQKENI. DNA for the CDR3: TGTGCCAGCTCTCCGGGAAAAGTCTACGAGCAGTACTTC. Amino acids: CASSPGKVYEQYF.

The V gene is TRBV13, the J gene TRBJ1-1; 8 bases match TRBD1. The CDR3 spans 15 residues. V dropped 5 bases and J dropped 1; count of bases not matched to a gene: 6. The germline V gene encodes CDR1 PRHDT and CDR2 FYEKMQ (reference sequence). Here the CDR3 reads CASSTRTGRNTEAFF. CDR3 DNA sequence: TGTGCCAGCAGCACTCGGACAGGGCGGAACACTGAAGCTTTCTTT.

The V gene is TRBV4-1, the J gene TRBJ1-1; 9 bases are shared with TRBD1. Trimming removed 0 bases from V and 1 base from J; junction bases left unmatched: 6. Germline V gene data show CDR1 as MGHRA and CDR2 as YSYEKL. This CDR3 spans 17 amino acids. The CDR3 here is CASSQDKWGQGNTEAFF. The DNA of the CDR3 is TGCGCCAGCAGCCAAGATAAGTGGGGACAGGGGAACACTGAAGCTTTCTTT.

This rearrangement joins TRBV4-2 to TRBJ1-1; possibly TRBD1 for D (5 bases). The V gene lost 3 bases and the J gene lost 4 bases, with 12 bases spanning the gap. Germline V gives CDR1 LGHNA, CDR2 YNFKEQ. The CDR3 has 14 residues. The CDR3 region is CASSHDPQGTEAFF. The DNA of the CDR3 is TGTGCCAGCAGCCACGACCCTCAGGGCACTGAAGCTTTCTTT.

The chain is built from TRBV6-5 and TRBJ2-2; D possibly corresponds to TRBD1 (5 bases). CDR1 and CDR2 (germline): MNHEY, SVGAGI. V was cut by 0 bases and J by 6 bases, with 14 bases left in between. The CDR3 length is 16 residues. The CDR3 region is CASSYSSPGWAGELFF. CDR3 DNA sequence: TGTGCCAGCAGTTACTCGAGTCCAGGGTGGGCCGGGGAGCTGTTTTTT.

This clone was observed a single time. Likely a read error: the CDR3 ends without its conserved phenylalanine or tryptophan. The chain has TRBV4-2 and TRBJ1-1, with D unclear. From germline, CDR1 is LGHNA and CDR2 YNFKEQ. The V end was cut by 0 bases, the J end by 4 bases, with 15 bases between. CDR3 length: 16 amino acids. CDR3 bases: TGTGCCAGCAGCCAAGAAAGTGGTGAGTATTCCACTGAAGCTTTCCTT. It encodes CASSQESGEYSTEAFL.

The chain uses TRBV7-8 and TRBJ2-7; D possibly corresponds to TRBD1 (5 bases). The CDR3 is made up of 14 amino acids. V dropped 5 bases and J dropped 6 bases, with 17 bases sitting between them. The germline gives CDR1 SGHVS, CDR2 FQNEAQ. CDR3 coding DNA: TGTGCCAGCAGCCTAAGGGGCTCTCCGGGCGAGCAGTACTTC. Its translation is CASSLRGSPGEQYF.

The rearrangement joins TRBV29-1 to TRBJ1-3, with TRBD1 matching over 9 bases. The CDR3 has 14 residues. The V gene end was trimmed by 6 bases and the J gene end by 4 bases; junction bases not matched to a gene: 7. Germline V gene lookup returns CDR1 SQVTM and CDR2 ANQGSEA. CDR3 protein: CSVNPGQGGNTIYF. CDR3 bases: TGCAGCGTCAACCCGGGACAGGGAGGAAACACCATATATTTT.

The rearrangement links TRBV5-1 to TRBJ2-4; weak D call: TRBD2 (6 bases). The CDR3 contains 13 residues. The V gene's germline CDR1 is SGHRS and CDR2 YFSETQ. Trimming pared 0 bases from V and 8 bases from J, leaving 9 bases between. CDR3 sequence reads: CASSLDGRDIQYF. CDR3 sequence (DNA): TGCGCCAGCAGCTTGGACGGGAGAGACATTCAGTACTTC.

The chain has TRBV19 and TRBJ2-1; 9 bases line up with TRBD2. CDR1 and CDR2 from the germline V gene are LNHDA and SQIVND (reference sequence). The CDR3 consists of 18 residues. V was clipped by 5 bases and J by 0 bases; unmatched bases: 11. CDR3 sequence (DNA): TGTGCCAGTAGTCCATGGCTAGCGGGGCCCAACTCCTACAATGAGCAGTTCTTC. Translation: CASSPWLAGPNSYNEQFF.

The rearrangement joins TRBV5-1 to TRBJ2-1; 8 bases agree with TRBD2. Germline CDR1 and CDR2: SGHRS and YFSETQ. Trimming cost V 4 bases and J 0 bases; bases outside gene matches: 3. The CDR3 runs 15 residues. The CDR3 loop is CASSLGTSSYNEQFF. The CDR3 bases are TGCGCCAGCAGCCTCGGGACTAGCTCCTACAATGAGCAGTTCTTC.

The chain combines TRBV19 with TRBJ2-2; tentative D call: TRBD2 (5 bases). The germline gives CDR1 LNHDA, CDR2 SQIVND (reference sequence). The CDR3 is made up of 15 amino acids. Trimming cost V 6 bases and J 0 bases, with 11 bases left between them. CDR3 bases: TGTGCCAGTAGAAGGGAGAACGCGAACACCGGGGAGCTGTTTTTT. Its translation is CASRRENANTGELFF.

The chain recombines TRBV7-2 with TRBJ2-1; TRBD2 matches at 8 bases. The CDR3 loop spans 15 amino acids. From germline, CDR1 is SGHTA and CDR2 FQGNSA. V was pared by 5 bases and J by 2 bases, with 5 bases of the junction left unmatched. CDR3 sequence: CASSPPGLAYNEQFF. The CDR3 DNA is TGTGCCAGCAGCCCGCCGGGACTAGCCTACAATGAGCAGTTCTTC.

The genes are TRBV18 and TRBJ1-1; 9 positions agree with TRBD1. CDR3 size: 14 residues. Germline CDR1 and CDR2: KGHSH and LQKENI. V lost 4 bases and J lost 3; bases outside the gene matches: 3. In nucleotides, the CDR3 is TGTGCCAGCTCACAGACAGGGGGGGACACTGAAGCTTTCTTT. The encoded protein is CASSQTGGDTEAFF.